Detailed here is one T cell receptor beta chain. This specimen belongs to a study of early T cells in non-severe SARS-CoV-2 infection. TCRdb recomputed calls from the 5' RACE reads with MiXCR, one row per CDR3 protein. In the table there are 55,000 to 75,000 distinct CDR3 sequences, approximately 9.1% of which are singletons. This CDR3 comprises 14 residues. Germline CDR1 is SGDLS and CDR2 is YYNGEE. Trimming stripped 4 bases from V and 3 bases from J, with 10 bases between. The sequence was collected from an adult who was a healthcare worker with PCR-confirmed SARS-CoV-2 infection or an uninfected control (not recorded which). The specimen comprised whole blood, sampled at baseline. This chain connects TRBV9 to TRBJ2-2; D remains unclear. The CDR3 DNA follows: TGTGCCAGCAGCCCCCGGGTCTACACCGGGGAGCTGTTTTTT. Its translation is CASSPRVYTGELFF.